The T cell receptor (beta chain) described here comes from a study of OX40 agonist ivuxolimab in advanced cancers. Clones were read by immunoSEQ multiplex PCR, and TCRdb kept only the in-frame ones, dropping some. The table records more than 12,000 clones, approximately 75% of them present only once. This receptor was identified in an adult with an advanced solid tumor such as melanoma, head and neck, liver or kidney cancer. Source: CD4+ or CD8+ T cells sorted from blood, taken in a trial of the OX40 agonist ivuxolimab.

The CDR3 sequence is CASSQGDGDQAFF. CDR3 DNA sequence: TGTGCCAGCAGCCAAGGAGACGGGGACCAAGCTTTCTTT. This rearrangement joins TRBV4-2 to TRBJ1-1; D may be TRBD1 (5 bases). The germline V gene encodes CDR1 LGHNA and CDR2 YNFKEQ. V lost 1 base to trimming and J lost 9 bases, with 12 bases between them. The CDR3 consists of 13 residues.